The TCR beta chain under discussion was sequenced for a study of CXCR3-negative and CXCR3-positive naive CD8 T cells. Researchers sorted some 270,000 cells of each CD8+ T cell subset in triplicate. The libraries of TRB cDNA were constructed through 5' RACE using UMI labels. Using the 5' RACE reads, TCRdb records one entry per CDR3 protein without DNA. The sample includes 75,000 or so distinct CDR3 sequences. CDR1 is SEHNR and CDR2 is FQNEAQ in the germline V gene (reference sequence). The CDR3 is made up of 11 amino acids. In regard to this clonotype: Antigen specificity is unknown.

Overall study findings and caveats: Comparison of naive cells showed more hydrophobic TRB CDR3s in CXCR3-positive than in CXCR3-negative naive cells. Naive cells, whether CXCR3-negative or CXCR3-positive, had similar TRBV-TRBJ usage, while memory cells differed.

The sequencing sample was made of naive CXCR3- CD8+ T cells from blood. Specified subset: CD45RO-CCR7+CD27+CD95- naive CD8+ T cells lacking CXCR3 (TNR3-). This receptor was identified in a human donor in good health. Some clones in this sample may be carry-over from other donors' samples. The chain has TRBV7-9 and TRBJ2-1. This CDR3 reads CASSRLEEQFF.